The text below deals with one T cell receptor beta chain. This sample is part of a study of cytomegalovirus exposure and HLA in healthy donors. Germline CDR1 SGDLS, CDR2 YYNGEE. CDR3 length: 14 amino acids. V shed 2 bases, J shed 9 bases, and the junction held 3 bases outside the gene matches. The PCR employed 60 Vbeta primers together with 13 Jbeta primers. Profiled with immunoSEQ multiplex PCR; TCRdb holds only in-frame clones, not every one. The repertoire has about 190,000 clones, about 89% of them found once; the top ten carry 1% to 1.5%. The specimen sequenced was PBMCs. The source is a man in his thirties or forties in good health and CMV-seronegative. J is TRBJ1-5 and V is TRBV9; 12 nucleotides line up with TRBD1. CDR3 DNA: TGTGCCAGCAGCGTCGGGACAGGGGGCGGGCCCCAGCATTTT. Its protein is CASSVGTGGGPQHF. The variable domain in full, completed from reference TRBV9 and TRBJ1-5, reads DSGVTQTPKHLITATGQRVTLRCSPRSGDLSVYWYQQSLDQGLQFLIQYYNGEERAKGNILERFSAQQFPDLHSELNLSSLELGDSALYFCASSVGTGGGPQHFGDGTRLSIL.